One sample yielded the 26 T cell receptor beta chains listed below, sequenced in a study of OX40 agonist ivuxolimab in advanced cancers. TCRdb keeps only in-frame clones here, not all; method: immunoSEQ multiplex PCR. The table lists 15,000 to 20,000 clones, about 84% of them singletons. The starting material was CD4+ or CD8+ T cells sorted from blood, obtained in a trial of the OX40 agonist ivuxolimab. Receptors were obtained from an adult with an advanced solid tumor such as melanoma, head and neck, liver or kidney cancer.

This chain uses TRBV28 with TRBJ2-7; no definite D call. The CDR3 extends over 15 amino acids. Trimming left V 4 bases short and J 0 bases short, with 13 bases between. The germline gives CDR1 MDHEN, CDR2 SYDVKM. The CDR3 coding sequence is TGTGCCAGCAGTTCCTACAGCGTCAGCTCCTACGAGCAGTACTTC. This translates into CASSSYSVSSYEQYF. The full variable domain, rest sourced from reference TRBV28 and TRBJ2-7, is DVKVTQSSRYLVKRTGEKVFLECVQDMDHENMFWYRQDPGLGLRLIYFSYDVKMKEKGDIPEGYSVSREKKERFSLILESASTNQTSMYLCASSSYSVSSYEQYFGPGTRLTVT.

The chain joins TRBV9 to TRBJ2-2; D uncertain. Trimming removed 0 bases at V and 1 base at J, with 7 bases between. The germline gives CDR1 SGDLS, CDR2 YYNGEE. This CDR3 has 15 amino acids. In DNA form, the CDR3 reads TGTGCCAGCAGCGTAGGTGCAGGGAACACCGGGGAGCTGTTTTTT. Translated, it gives CASSVGAGNTGELFF. The entire variable domain, with the rest obtained from reference TRBV9 and TRBJ2-2, is as follows: DSGVTQTPKHLITATGQRVTLRCSPRSGDLSVYWYQQSLDQGLQFLIQYYNGEERAKGNILERFSAQQFPDLHSELNLSSLELGDSALYFCASSVGAGNTGELFFGEGSRLTVL.

This sequence joins TRBV15 and TRBJ1-6, with D possibly being TRBD1 (6 bases). The germline V gene encodes CDR1 LNHNV and CDR2 YYDKDF (reference sequence). There are 13 residues in the CDR3. Trimming took 6 bases from V and 7 from J, leaving 10 bases between them. The CDR3 DNA is TGTGCCACCAGAAGGACAGAGAATTCACCCCTCCACTTT. The encoded protein is CATRRTENSPLHF. The full variable domain, completed using reference TRBV15 and TRBJ1-6, is DAMVIQNPRYQVTQFGKPVTLSCSQTLNHNVMYWYQQKSSQAPKLLFHYYDKDFNNEADTPDNFQSRRPNTSFCFLDIRSPGLGDTAMYLCATRRTENSPLHFGNGTRLTVT.

The chain is built from TRBV7-2 and TRBJ1-2; TRBD1 is a possible D gene (5 bases). From germline, CDR1 is SGHTA and CDR2 FQGNSA. The CDR3 is made up of 14 amino acids. Trimming pared 0 bases from V and 2 bases from J, leaving 7 bases between. CDR3 loop: CASSLAPGNYGYTF. CDR3 bases: TGTGCCAGCAGCTTAGCGCCAGGGAACTATGGCTACACCTTC.

In its sample, this clone is medium-sized. The V call is TRBV5-1, the J call TRBJ2-7, with 8 bases identical to TRBD2. This CDR3 has 12 amino acids. Per the germline V gene, CDR1 is SGHRS and CDR2 is YFSETQ. V lost 7 bases, J lost 3 bases, and 3 bases stayed unmatched. The CDR3 nucleotides read TGCGCCAGCGCCGGGACTAGCTACGAGCAGTACTTC. This encodes CASAGTSYEQYF.

The rearrangement links TRBV5-4 to TRBJ1-1; 11 bases match TRBD1. In germline, CDR1 is SGHNT, CDR2 YYREEE (reference sequence). The CDR3 loop spans 15 amino acids. After removal of 2 bases from V and 4 bases from J, the junction contained 4 bases not matched to a gene. The CDR3 coding sequence is TGTGCCAGCAGCTTTGCCGGGACAGGGGGCACTGAAGCTTTCTTT. This translates into CASSFAGTGGTEAFF. Supplemented by reference TRBV5-4 and TRBJ1-1, the full variable domain reads ETGVTQSPTHLIKTRGQQVTLRCSSQSGHNTVSWYQQALGQGPQFIFQYYREEENGRGNFPPRFSGLQFPNYSSELNVNALELDDSALYLCASSFAGTGGTEAFFGQGTRLTVV.

The chain links TRBV10-3 to TRBJ1-6, with D tentatively TRBD1 (6 bases). In germline, CDR1 is ENHRY, CDR2 SYGVKD. V was clipped by 4 bases and J by 7 bases, with 11 bases between them. The CDR3 totals 14 residues. The CDR3 coding sequence is TGTGCCATCAGTGTGGGGGGGCCGAATTCACCCCTCCACTTT. Amino acids: CAISVGGPNSPLHF.

The chain couples TRBV6-5 to TRBJ2-7; unclear D gene. Germline V gives CDR1 MNHEY, CDR2 SVGAGI. Trimming took 2 bases from V and 6 from J, leaving 11 bases between them. The length of the CDR3 is 13 residues. The CDR3: CASSYGVRGEQYF. The CDR3 nucleotides read TGTGCCAGCAGTTACGGGGTCCGCGGCGAGCAGTACTTC.

The chain uses TRBV10-3 and TRBJ1-2; D unclear. The V end lost 4 bases, the J end lost 5 bases, and 8 bases lay between the germline ends. This CDR3 has 12 residues. Germline loops: CDR1 ENHRY, CDR2 SYGVKD. The CDR3 loop reads CAISALGYGYTF. CDR3 DNA: TGTGCCATCAGTGCTCTTGGGTATGGCTACACCTTC.

The V and J genes are TRBV6-5 and TRBJ2-7, with 7 positions matching TRBD1. CDR1 is MNHEY, CDR2 SVGAGI, per germline. CDR3 length: 12 residues. The V gene end was trimmed by 8 bases and the J gene end by 0 bases; junction bases not matched to a gene: 1. In DNA form, the CDR3 reads TGTGCCAGCGGGACAGTCTCCTACGAGCAGTACTTC. Translated, it gives CASGTVSYEQYF.

The V and J genes are TRBV14 and TRBJ2-6; D is undetermined. This CDR3 spans 17 amino acids. Germline CDR1 SGHDN, CDR2 FVKESK. The germline V and J ends were trimmed by 0 bases and 4 bases, with 13 bases remaining between them. CDR3 region: CASSQDFWAPGANVLTF. In DNA, the CDR3 is TGTGCCAGCAGCCAAGATTTTTGGGCCCCGGGGGCCAACGTCCTGACTTTC. The variable domain in full, completed from reference TRBV14 and TRBJ2-6, reads EAGVTQFPSHSVIEKGQTVTLRCDPISGHDNLYWYRRVMGKEIKFLLHFVKESKQDESGMPNNRFLAERTGGTYSTLKVQPAELEDSGVYFCASSQDFWAPGANVLTFGAGSRLTVL.

This clone was recorded once. The J gene is TRBJ2-7, the V gene TRBV30; D call uncertain. This CDR3 is built from 12 residues. From germline, CDR1 is GTSNPN and CDR2 SVGIG (reference sequence). Trimming stripped 0 bases from V and 6 bases from J, with 9 bases between. CDR3 region: CAWSVNCGEQYF. As DNA, the CDR3 is TGTGCCTGGAGTGTAAATTGTGGCGAGCAGTACTTC.

The rearrangement uses TRBV7-2 and TRBJ1-6; 7 positions match TRBD1. The CDR3 is 13 amino acids. Germline values: CDR1 SGHTA, CDR2 FQGNSA. With 3 bases clipped from V and 10 bases from J, the junction kept 3 bases outside the gene matches. The CDR3 DNA sequence: TGTGCCAGCAGCTTGTACAGGGGCTCACCCCTCCACTTT. Protein sequence: CASSLYRGSPLHF.

CDR3 coding DNA: TGTGCCAGCAGTCTAGGGAGTGGGGGGTCCCAGTACGAGCAGTACTTC. As protein: CASSLGSGGSQYEQYF. The V gene is TRBV7-2, the J gene TRBJ2-7, with D tentatively TRBD2 (6 bases). The CDR3 contains 16 residues. Trimming left V 6 bases short and J 4 bases short, with 22 bases between. Germline V gene lookup returns CDR1 SGHTA and CDR2 FQGNSA.

This rearrangement joins TRBV30 to TRBJ1-2; D is ambiguous. The CDR3 covers 13 residues. Germline V lookup: CDR1 GTSNPN, CDR2 SVGIG (reference sequence). V was clipped by 4 bases and J by 4 bases, with 13 bases between them. The CDR3 DNA follows: TGTGCCTGGAATTCTCGAGCCCTCTATGGCTACACCTTC. Translating gives CAWNSRALYGYTF.

This clone was counted a few times. The chain has TRBV10-3 and TRBJ2-1; the D gene is possibly TRBD1 (6 bases). The germline gives CDR1 ENHRY, CDR2 SYGVKD. The ends were cut back, 2 bases at V and 4 bases at J, with 18 bases in the middle. The CDR3 has 17 amino acids. The CDR3, as DNA: TGTGCCATCAGTGAGCAAGGACCCGGGACACCGTACAATGAGCAGTTCTTC. Translating it yields CAISEQGPGTPYNEQFF.

This sequence joins TRBV28 and TRBJ2-7; tentatively, D is TRBD1 or TRBD2 (5 bases each). There are 14 residues in the CDR3. The germline CDR1 and CDR2 sequences are MDHEN and SYDVKM. With 5 bases removed from V and 1 base from J, the gap between germline ends came to 12 bases. The DNA for the CDR3 is TGTGCCAGCAGTCGTTATGGGGGTTCCTACGAGCAGTACTTC. Translating it yields CASSRYGGSYEQYF.

In its sample, this clone ranks as medium-sized. Other DNA sequences in this sample translate to the same CDR3. The chain's CDR3 is CASRSTGELFF. In DNA form, the CDR3 reads TGTGCCAGCAGATCCACCGGGGAGCTGTTTTTT. The genes are TRBV6-5 and TRBJ2-2; D gene ambiguous. CDR3 size: 11 residues. CDR1 is MNHEY, CDR2 SVGAGI, per germline. The V gene lost 6 bases and the J gene lost 4 bases, with 3 bases spanning the gap.

This rearrangement joins TRBV5-1 to TRBJ2-3; D gene unclear. The CDR3 covers 13 residues. Trimming shortened V by 7 bases and J by 3 bases, and 12 bases separated the two germline ends. Looked up from germline, CDR1 is SGHRS and CDR2 is YFSETQ. The CDR3 coding sequence is TGCGCCAGCGGTATGGAAGTGACAGATACGCAGTATTTT. It codes for CASGMEVTDTQYF. The full variable domain, completed using reference TRBV5-1 and TRBJ2-3, is KAGVTQTPRYLIKTRGQQVTLSCSPISGHRSVSWYQQTPGQGLQFLFEYFSETQRNKGNFPGRFSGRQFSNSRSEMNVSTLELGDSALYLCASGMEVTDTQYFGPGTRLTVL.

J is TRBJ2-3 and V is TRBV7-2; no clear D gene. Trimming removed 2 bases from V and 2 bases from J, with 8 bases in between. This CDR3 region has 14 residues. Germline CDR1 SGHTA, CDR2 FQGNSA. The CDR3 is CASSLNGYTDTQYF. CDR3 bases: TGTGCCAGCAGCTTAAACGGGTACACAGATACGCAGTATTTT.

CDR3 DNA: TGTGCCACCAGCAGAGATAGCGGGGCTGGGGCCAACGTCCTGACTTTC. Its protein product is CATSRDSGAGANVLTF. This chain links TRBV15 with TRBJ2-6; 8 nucleotides line up with TRBD2. Unmatched junction bases numbered 0, after V lost 0 bases and J lost 2 bases. The CDR3 loop spans 16 amino acids. The germline gives CDR1 LNHNV, CDR2 YYDKDF (reference sequence).

The chain recombines TRBV7-2 with TRBJ1-1; possibly TRBD1 for D (6 bases). V lost 3 bases, J lost 4 bases, and 9 bases lay in between. The CDR3 has 13 amino acids. From germline, CDR1 is SGHTA and CDR2 FQGNSA. The DNA of the CDR3 is TGTGCCAGCAGCTTCCAGGGGCTCACTGAAGCTTTCTTT. Translation: CASSFQGLTEAFF.

The V gene is TRBV5-4, the J gene TRBJ2-1, with 8 bases matching TRBD2. Germline V CDR1 and CDR2: SGHNT, YYREEE (reference sequence). This CDR3 is built from 16 residues. The V and J ends lost 3 bases and 4 bases, in that order; junction bases with no gene match: 9. The chain's CDR3 is CASSSLSGNRYNEQFF. Here the CDR3 DNA reads TGTGCCAGCAGCTCCCTTAGCGGGAATCGGTACAATGAGCAGTTCTTC. Filled out from reference TRBV5-4 and TRBJ2-1, the complete variable domain reads ETGVTQSPTHLIKTRGQQVTLRCSSQSGHNTVSWYQQALGQGPQFIFQYYREEENGRGNFPPRFSGLQFPNYSSELNVNALELDDSALYLCASSSLSGNRYNEQFFGPGTRLTVL.

The CDR3 is CASSLGLTGGYNEQFF. The CDR3 bases are TGCGCCAGCAGCTTGGGTCTGACGGGGGGATACAATGAGCAGTTCTTC. This chain links TRBV5-1 with TRBJ2-1; the match to TRBD2 covers 7 bases. CDR1 SGHRS and CDR2 YFSETQ come from the germline V gene. The V gene end was trimmed by 0 bases and the J gene end by 4 bases; junction bases not matched to a gene: 7. There are 16 residues in the CDR3.

The chain joins TRBV30 to TRBJ2-2, with 10 bases aligning to TRBD2. From germline, CDR1 is GTSNPN and CDR2 SVGIG (reference sequence). The CDR3 extends over 15 amino acids. Trimming removed 2 bases from V and 0 bases from J; junction bases left unmatched: 0. CDR3 loop: CAWSSGGANTGELFF. CDR3 nucleotides: TGTGCCTGGAGTAGCGGGGGGGCGAACACCGGGGAGCTGTTTTTT.

The J gene is TRBJ1-5, the V gene TRBV19, with 9 bases fitting TRBD1. Germline assignment: CDR1 LNHDA and CDR2 SQIVND (reference sequence). V trimming: 4 bases; J trimming: 0 bases; junction bases outside the gene matches: 7. The CDR3 is 17 amino acids. The CDR3 DNA sequence: TGTGCCAGTAGTAAGGGACAGGGCCAATATAGCAATCAGCCCCAGCATTTT. Protein: CASSKGQGQYSNQPQHF.